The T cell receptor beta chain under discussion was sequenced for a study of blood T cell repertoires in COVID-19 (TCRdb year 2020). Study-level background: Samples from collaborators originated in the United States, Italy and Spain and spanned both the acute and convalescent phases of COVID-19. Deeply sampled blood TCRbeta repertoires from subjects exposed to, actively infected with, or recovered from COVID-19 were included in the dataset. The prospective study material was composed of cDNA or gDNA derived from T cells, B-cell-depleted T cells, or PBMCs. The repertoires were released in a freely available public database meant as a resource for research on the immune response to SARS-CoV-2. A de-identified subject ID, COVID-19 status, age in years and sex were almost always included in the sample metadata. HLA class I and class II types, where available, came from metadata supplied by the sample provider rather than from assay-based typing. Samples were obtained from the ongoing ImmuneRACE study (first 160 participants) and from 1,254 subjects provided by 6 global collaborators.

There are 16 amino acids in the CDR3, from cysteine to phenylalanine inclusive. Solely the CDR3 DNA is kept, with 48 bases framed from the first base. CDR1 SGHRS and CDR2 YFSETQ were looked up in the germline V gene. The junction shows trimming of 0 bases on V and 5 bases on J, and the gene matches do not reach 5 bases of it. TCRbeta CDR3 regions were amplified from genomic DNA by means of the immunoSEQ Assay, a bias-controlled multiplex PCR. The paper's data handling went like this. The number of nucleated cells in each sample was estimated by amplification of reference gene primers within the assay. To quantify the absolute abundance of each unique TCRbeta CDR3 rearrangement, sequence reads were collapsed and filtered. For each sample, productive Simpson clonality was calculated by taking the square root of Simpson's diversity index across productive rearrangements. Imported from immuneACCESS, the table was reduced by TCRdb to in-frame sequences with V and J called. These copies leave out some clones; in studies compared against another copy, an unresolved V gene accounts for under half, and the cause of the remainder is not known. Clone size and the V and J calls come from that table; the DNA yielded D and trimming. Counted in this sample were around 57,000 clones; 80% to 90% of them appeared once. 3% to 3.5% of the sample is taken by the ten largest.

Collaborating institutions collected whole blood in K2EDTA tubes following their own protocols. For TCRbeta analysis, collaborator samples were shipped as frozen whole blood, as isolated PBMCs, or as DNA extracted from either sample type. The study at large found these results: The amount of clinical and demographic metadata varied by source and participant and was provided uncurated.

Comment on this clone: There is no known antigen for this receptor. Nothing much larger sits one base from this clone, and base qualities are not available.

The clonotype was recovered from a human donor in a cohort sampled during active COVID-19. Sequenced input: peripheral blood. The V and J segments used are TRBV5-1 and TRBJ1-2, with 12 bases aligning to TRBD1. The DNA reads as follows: TGCGCCAGCAGCTTGGGGGGACAGGGGGCGAATTATGGCTACACCTTC. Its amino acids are CASSLGGQGANYGYTF.